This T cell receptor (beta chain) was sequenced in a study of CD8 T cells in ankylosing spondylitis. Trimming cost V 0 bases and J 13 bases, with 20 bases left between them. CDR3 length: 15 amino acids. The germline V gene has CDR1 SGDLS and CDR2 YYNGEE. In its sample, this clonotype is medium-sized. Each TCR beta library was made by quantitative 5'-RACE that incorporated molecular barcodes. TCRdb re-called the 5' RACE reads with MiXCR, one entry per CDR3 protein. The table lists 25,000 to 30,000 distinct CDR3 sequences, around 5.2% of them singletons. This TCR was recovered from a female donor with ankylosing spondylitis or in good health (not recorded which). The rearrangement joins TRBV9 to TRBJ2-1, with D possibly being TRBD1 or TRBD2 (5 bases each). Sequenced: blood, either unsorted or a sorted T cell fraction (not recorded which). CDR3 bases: TGTGCCAGCAGCGTAGGGCCGGGACCTGAGTTCTTACAGTTCTTC. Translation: CASSVGPGPEFLQFF. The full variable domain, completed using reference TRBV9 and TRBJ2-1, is DSGVTQTPKHLITATGQRVTLRCSPRSGDLSVYWYQQSLDQGLQFLIQYYNGEERAKGNILERFSAQQFPDLHSELNLSSLELGDSALYFCASSVGPGPEFLQFFGPGTRLTVL.